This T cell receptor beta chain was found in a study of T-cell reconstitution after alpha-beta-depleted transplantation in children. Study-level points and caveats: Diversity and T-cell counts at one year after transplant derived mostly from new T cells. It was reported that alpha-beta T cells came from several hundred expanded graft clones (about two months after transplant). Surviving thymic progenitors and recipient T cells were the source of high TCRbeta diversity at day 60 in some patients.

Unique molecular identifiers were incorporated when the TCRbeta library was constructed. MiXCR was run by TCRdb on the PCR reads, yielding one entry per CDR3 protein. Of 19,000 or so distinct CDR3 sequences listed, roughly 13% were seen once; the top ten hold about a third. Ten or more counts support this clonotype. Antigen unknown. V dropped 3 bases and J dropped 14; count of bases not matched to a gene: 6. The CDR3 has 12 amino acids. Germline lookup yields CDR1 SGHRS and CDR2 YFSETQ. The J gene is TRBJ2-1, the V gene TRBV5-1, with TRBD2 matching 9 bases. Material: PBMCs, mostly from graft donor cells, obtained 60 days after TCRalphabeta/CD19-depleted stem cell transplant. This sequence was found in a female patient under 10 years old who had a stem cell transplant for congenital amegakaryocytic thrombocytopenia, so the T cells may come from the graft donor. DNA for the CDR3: TGCGCCAGCAGCTCGGGACTAGCCCGGGAGTTCTTC. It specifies CASSSGLAREFF.